What follows are 29 T cell receptor beta chains derived from one specimen sequenced in a study of PD-L1 blockade in urothelial cancer. Libraries were prepared by immunoSEQ multiplex PCR; TCRdb keeps only in-frame clonotypes and omits some of them. The data contain about 38,000 clones, over 75% of them seen just once; the ten biggest clones take up roughly 8%. Sequenced here: PBMCs, sampled around atezolizumab (anti-PD-L1) treatment. The receptors shown here come from a man in his 70s with urothelial cancer.

This clone has a single count. The chain links TRBV6-1 to TRBJ2-1; perhaps TRBD2 as D (6 bases). Germline CDR1 and CDR2: MNHNS and SASEGT. Trimming pared 4 bases from V and 1 base from J, leaving 17 bases between. CDR3 length: 17 residues. The CDR3 nucleotides read TGTGCCAGCAGTGCACCCACGGGAGCACTATCCTACAATGAGCAGTTCTTC. Its translation is CASSAPTGALSYNEQFF.

V and J are TRBV6-6 and TRBJ2-7; 10 nucleotides agree with TRBD1. Germline trimming cut 3 bases from V and 8 bases from J; bases unmatched to any gene: 4. Germline CDR1 is MNHNY and CDR2 is SVGAGI (reference sequence). This CDR3 comprises 13 residues. CDR3 DNA sequence: TGTGCCAGCAGTTATAGGGACAGGGGACAGCAGTACTTC. Translating it yields CASSYRDRGQQYF.

The V gene is TRBV6-4, the J gene TRBJ2-1; 10 bases agree with TRBD2. Germline V CDR1 and CDR2: MRHNA, SNTAGT. J lost 8 bases, V lost 4 bases, and 8 bases had no gene match. CDR3 length equals 15 residues. The CDR3 DNA sequence: TGTGCCAGCAGTGTCGATAGCGGGAGGTCCCATGAGCAGTTCTTC. Residues: CASSVDSGRSHEQFF.

The chain is built from TRBV11-2 and TRBJ2-2; 11 nucleotides agree with TRBD2. Germline V gene data show CDR1 as SGHAT and CDR2 as FQNNGV. The CDR3 contains 18 residues. Unmatched junction bases numbered 7, after V lost 4 bases and J lost 0 bases. The chain's CDR3 is CASSSVAGGFANTGELFF. CDR3 DNA: TGTGCCAGCAGCTCAGTAGCGGGAGGGTTCGCGAACACCGGGGAGCTGTTTTTT.

This chain uses TRBV12-5 with TRBJ1-1; no clear D. This CDR3 has 13 amino acids. V was trimmed by 6 bases and J by 3 bases, leaving 11 bases between them. Germline-derived CDR1 and CDR2 are LGHNT and FRNRAP. The CDR3 protein is CASGRYSYTEAFF. CDR3 coding DNA: TGTGCTAGTGGACGTTACAGCTACACTGAAGCTTTCTTT.

V usage is TRBV19 and J usage is TRBJ1-5; 7 bases align to TRBD1. The V segment lost 5 bases and the J segment 6 bases; nucleotides outside the gene matches: 10. The germline CDR1 and CDR2 sequences are LNHDA and SQIVND (reference sequence). This CDR3 comprises 15 residues. CDR3 sequence: CASSSQTGFPQPQHF. As DNA, the CDR3 is TGTGCCAGTAGTTCCCAGACAGGGTTTCCTCAGCCCCAGCATTTT.

V and J are TRBV6-4 and TRBJ1-4; D possibly corresponds to TRBD1 (6 bases). The V gene's germline CDR1 is MRHNA and CDR2 SNTAGT. V was pared by 6 bases and J by 7 bases, with 12 bases between. This CDR3 contains 13 residues. For the CDR3, the DNA is TGTGCCAGCAGCAGGGGACGGGGTGAAAAACTGTTTTTT. This codes for CASSRGRGEKLFF.

This rearrangement joins TRBV19 to TRBJ2-2; 12 positions agree with TRBD1. Per germline, CDR1 LNHDA and CDR2 SQIVND (reference sequence). Losses at the gene ends were 9 bases for V and 7 bases for J; bases not matched to a gene: 6. The CDR3 extends over 14 amino acids. The CDR3 protein is CASAGQGAFGELFF. In DNA form, the CDR3 reads TGTGCCAGCGCGGGACAGGGGGCATTCGGGGAGCTGTTTTTT. The full variable domain, in which reference TRBV19 and TRBJ2-2 provide the parts outside the CDR3, is DGGITQSPKYLFRKEGQNVTLSCEQNLNHDAMYWYRQDPGQGLRLIYYSQIVNDFQKGDIAEGYSVSREKKESFPLTVTSAQKNPTAFYLCASAGQGAFGELFFGEGSRLTVL.

The chain carries TRBV7-9 and TRBJ2-2, with 8 bases that match TRBD2. The CDR3 has 16 amino acids. From germline, CDR1 is SEHNR and CDR2 FQNEAQ (reference sequence). The J segment lost 4 bases and the V segment lost 5 bases, leaving 9 bases of the junction unmatched. CDR3 loop: CASSAPERGITGELFF. The CDR3 bases are TGTGCCAGCAGCGCCCCCGAGCGGGGGATCACCGGGGAGCTGTTTTTT. Supplemented by reference TRBV7-9 and TRBJ2-2, the full variable domain reads DTGVSQNPRHKITKRGQNVTFRCDPISEHNRLYWYRQTLGQGPEFLTYFQNEAQLEKSRLLSDRFSAERPKGSFSTLEIQRTEQGDSAMYLCASSAPERGITGELFFGEGSRLTVL.

This chain connects TRBV7-8 to TRBJ2-7; 7 positions match TRBD2. CDR1 and CDR2 (germline): SGHVS, FQNEAQ. The trim removed 5 bases at V and 3 bases at J, leaving 13 bases unmatched. The CDR3 runs to 16 residues. CDR3 sequence reads: CASSASGTRALYEQYF. The CDR3 DNA reads TGTGCCAGCAGCGCAAGCGGGACTCGAGCCCTCTACGAGCAGTACTTC.

The chain uses TRBV6-5 and TRBJ2-1, with TRBD2 identical over 9 bases. CDR1 is MNHEY and CDR2 is SVGAGI in the germline V gene. The CDR3 consists of 15 residues. Trimming at V came to 6 bases and at J to 0 bases, leaving 3 bases not matched to a gene. The CDR3 DNA follows: TGTGCCAGCAGCCGTAGCGGGAGCTCCTACAATGAGCAGTTCTTC. Amino acids: CASSRSGSSYNEQFF.

This clone was observed a few times. The chain combines TRBV7-9 with TRBJ1-1, with TRBD1 as a possible D gene (5 bases). The CDR3 extends over 14 amino acids. The V end lost 1 base, the J end lost 5 bases, and 11 bases lay between the germline ends. Germline V gene sequence: CDR1 SEHNR, CDR2 FQNEAQ (reference sequence). In DNA, the CDR3 is TGTGCCAGCAGCTTAGTGGGGGGTGCGACTGAAGCTTTCTTT. Its translation: CASSLVGGATEAFF.

This chain uses TRBV5-4 with TRBJ2-1; D might be TRBD1 (6 bases). Germline loops: CDR1 SGHNT, CDR2 YYREEE (reference sequence). V was pared by 4 bases and J by 7 bases, with 18 bases between. CDR3 length: 15 amino acids. CDR3 loop: CASSPGTIQGNEQFF. As DNA, the CDR3 is TGTGCCAGCAGCCCGGGGACAATACAAGGGAATGAGCAGTTCTTC.

This chain connects TRBV28 to TRBJ1-5, with a weak D call TRBD1 (5 bases). CDR3 size: 14 residues. CDR1 is MDHEN, CDR2 SYDVKM, per germline. Trimming cost V 7 bases and J 5 bases, with 15 bases left between them. The CDR3 here is CASIPRVRDQPQHF. CDR3 in DNA: TGTGCCAGCATTCCCAGGGTTCGGGATCAGCCCCAGCATTTT.

The chain uses TRBV4-1 and TRBJ1-1, with TRBD1 matching over 8 bases. The J segment lost 5 bases and the V segment lost 6 bases, leaving 5 bases of the junction unmatched. This CDR3 has 13 residues. The germline CDR1 and CDR2 sequences are MGHRA and YSYEKL. CDR3 DNA sequence: TGCGCCAGCAGGGAACAGGGGGTGACTGAAGCTTTCTTT. Translation: CASREQGVTEAFF.

J is TRBJ2-2 and V is TRBV7-8; TRBD1 matches at 11 bases. Trimming at V came to 2 bases and at J to 5 bases, leaving 10 bases not matched to a gene. The germline gives CDR1 SGHVS, CDR2 FQNEAQ. The CDR3 runs 18 residues. CDR3 coding DNA: TGTGCCAGCAGCTTAACGGCCGGGACAGGGGGTCAGACCGGGGAGCTGTTTTTT. Translating gives CASSLTAGTGGQTGELFF.

Remarks on this clone: An end of the junction does not agree with germline; a read error may underlie this. V usage is TRBV19 and J usage is TRBJ1-2; unclear D gene. CDR1 and CDR2 (germline): LNHDA, SQIVND (reference sequence). The CDR3 is 15 residues long. CDR3 sequence (DNA): TGTGCCACCCCAAAGGCCGGGTCATTAAACTCTGGCTACACCTTC. This sequence encodes CATPKAGSLNSGYTF.

The CDR3 sequence is CASSEAQGRGYEQYF. As DNA, the CDR3 is TGTGCCAGCAGTGAAGCGCAGGGGAGGGGCTACGAGCAGTACTTC. V and J are TRBV6-1 and TRBJ2-7, with D possibly TRBD2 on 7 matching bases. The CDR3 loop spans 15 amino acids. Germline V gene lookup returns CDR1 MNHNS and CDR2 SASEGT. The V and J ends lost 0 bases and 3 bases respectively, with 12 bases between them.

J is TRBJ1-2 and V is TRBV10-1; D gene ambiguous. V was shortened by 3 bases and J by 1 base, with 3 bases between the two germline ends. The germline V gene encodes CDR1 WNHNN and CDR2 SYGVQD (reference sequence). The length of the CDR3 is 12 residues. The CDR3 sequence: CASSDLNYGYTF. The CDR3 DNA is TGCGCCAGCAGTGACCTTAACTATGGCTACACCTTC.

V usage is TRBV2 and J usage is TRBJ2-7; D remains unclear. CDR3 length: 12 residues. Deletions cut 4 bases from V and 1 base from J, with 5 bases between. The germline CDR1 and CDR2 sequences are SNHLY and FYNNEI. CDR3 nucleotide sequence: TGTGCCAGCAGTGGCGGATCCTACGAGCAGTACTTC. This translates into CASSGGSYEQYF. The full variable domain, completed using reference TRBV2 and TRBJ2-7, is EPEVTQTPSHQVTQMGQEVILRCVPISNHLYFYWYRQILGQKVEFLVSFYNNEISEKSEIFDDQFSVERPDGSNFTLKIRSTKLEDSAMYFCASSGGSYEQYFGPGTRLTVT.

This clone was observed a single time. The J gene is TRBJ2-2, the V gene TRBV7-8; 7 bases line up with TRBD2. V trimming: 3 bases; J trimming: 1 base; junction bases outside the gene matches: 5. CDR1 and CDR2 from the germline V gene are SGHVS and FQNEAQ. The CDR3 sequence is 16 residues long. The DNA of the CDR3 is TGTGCCAGCAGCTTCTTAGTAGCGGGGAACACCGGGGAGCTGTTTTTT. This translates into CASSFLVAGNTGELFF.

V usage is TRBV10-1 and J usage is TRBJ2-5; no clear D gene. The CDR3 consists of 15 residues. The V gene's germline CDR1 is WNHNN and CDR2 SYGVQD (reference sequence). V dropped 6 bases and J dropped 1 base, with 15 bases sitting between them. CDR3 DNA: TGCGCCAGCAGCCCCGGGTCGAGATCCCAAGAGACCCAGTACTTC. Protein sequence: CASSPGSRSQETQYF.

This chain connects TRBV9 to TRBJ1-1; D might be TRBD1 (6 bases). CDR1 is SGDLS, CDR2 YYNGEE, per germline. The CDR3 spans 16 residues. Trimming cost V 4 bases and J 1 base, with 17 bases left between them. In DNA form, the CDR3 reads TGTGCCAGCAGCAGAGCGGGGGGCGCCGGGAACACTGAAGCTTTCTTT. Its translation is CASSRAGGAGNTEAFF.

This chain links TRBV2 with TRBJ2-5; 9 nucleotides agree with TRBD1. The junction had 8 bases not matched to a gene; V was cut back by 4 bases and J by 5 bases. Germline CDR1 SNHLY, CDR2 FYNNEI. CDR3 length: 15 amino acids. CDR3 nucleotides: TGTGCCAGCAGTGCTGGGACAGGGAGTTTTGAGACCCAGTACTTC. This encodes CASSAGTGSFETQYF.

The chain carries TRBV4-1 and TRBJ2-1; D is unresolved. CDR1 is MGHRA, CDR2 YSYEKL, per germline. Trimming left V 4 bases short and J 10 bases short, with 11 bases between. The CDR3 contains 12 residues. CDR3 sequence reads: CASSLRGHEQFF. CDR3 nucleotide sequence: TGCGCCAGCAGCCTTCGCGGCCACGAGCAGTTCTTC.

The V call is TRBV2, the J call TRBJ1-1; D uncertain. Deletions cut 4 bases from V and 7 bases from J, with 7 bases between. Looked up from germline, CDR1 is SNHLY and CDR2 is FYNNEI. The CDR3 runs to 11 residues. In DNA, the CDR3 is TGTGCCAGCAGTGGCGCGGTTGAAGCTTTCTTT. This gives the protein CASSGAVEAFF.

J is TRBJ2-1 and V is TRBV7-9; no firm D call. There are 11 residues in the CDR3. In germline, CDR1 is SEHNR, CDR2 FQNEAQ (reference sequence). The V end lost 3 bases, the J end lost 7 bases, and 4 bases lay between the germline ends. This CDR3 is CASSLRNEQFF. The DNA for the CDR3 is TGTGCCAGCAGCTTGAGGAATGAGCAGTTCTTC.

The chain combines TRBV6-5 with TRBJ2-6, with D possibly being TRBD1 (6 bases). This CDR3 contains 15 residues. Germline loops: CDR1 MNHEY, CDR2 SVGAGI. The V end lost 2 bases, the J end lost 4 bases, and 9 bases lay between the germline ends. CDR3 loop: CASSYTGSGANVLTF. The CDR3 bases are TGTGCCAGCAGTTACACAGGGTCCGGGGCCAACGTCCTGACTTTC.

J is TRBJ2-5 and V is TRBV19; no reliable D call. V lost 1 base to trimming and J lost 2 bases, with 5 bases between them. The CDR3 spans 13 residues. Germline CDR1 is LNHDA and CDR2 is SQIVND (reference sequence). CDR3 bases: TGTGCCAGTAGTATAGGGCTTCAAGAGACCCAGTACTTC. Translated, it gives CASSIGLQETQYF.